The source of this TCR beta chain is a study of neoadjuvant anti-PD-1 for oral cavity cancer. Study information: Patients without progression received a fourth nivolumab dose around day 43, then surgical resection on days 50-56. Overall study results and limits: Greater tumor shrinkage accompanied bigger post-treatment sizes of preexisting clones.

CDR1 and CDR2 (germline): LGHNA, YSLEER. V lost 1 base, J lost 0 bases, and 7 bases lay in between. This CDR3 has 14 residues. Only in-frame clones appear in the TCRdb table, and some are missing; sequencing was by immunoSEQ multiplex PCR. The profile shows approximately 16,000 clones, around 36% of them singletons. About this clone itself: Its specificity is unknown.

Documented time point: after neoadjuvant nivolumab, at surgical resection. Stage II-IVA oral cavity squamous cell carcinoma was new and untreated by systemic or radiation therapy. The patients had HPV-negative, locally advanced oral cavity squamous cell carcinoma. The receptor was derived from a person aged 35-80 years with oral cavity squamous cell carcinoma. The rearrangement uses TRBV4-3 and TRBJ2-7; D tentatively fits TRBD1 or TRBD2 (5 bases each). The sequenced sample was tumor tissue, obtained after nivolumab (anti-PD-1) treatment. The CDR3 sequence: CASSQGGNSYEQYF. The DNA of the CDR3 is TGCGCCAGCAGCCAAGGGGGGAACTCCTACGAGCAGTACTTC.